The present TCR beta chain was sequenced within a study of blood T cell repertoires in COVID-19. Study as a whole: The samples span acute and convalescent COVID-19 from the United States, Italy and Spain. T cells, B-cell-depleted T cells, or PBMCs provided the cDNA or gDNA that served as material.

In the authors' methods: By means of reference gene primer amplification, nucleated cell counts were estimated. Data came from immunoSEQ multiplex PCR; TCRdb stores just in-frame clones and leaves some out. For V, J and clone size, that table is used; D and trimming come from the DNA. In the table there are nearly 100,000 clones, 75% to 90% of which are singletons. V gave up 10 bases and J gave up 9 bases; unmatched junction bases: 14. Germline V gene lookup returns CDR1 SGHNT and CDR2 YYREEE (reference sequence). The CDR3 sequence is 13 residues long. This receptor was identified in a man older than 75 with acute or convalescent COVID-19. The specimen was peripheral blood. The J gene is TRBJ1-2, the V gene TRBV5-4; the match to TRBD1 covers 8 bases. In DNA form, the CDR3 reads TGTGCCGGTCGGTCGGCAGGGGGCGCGAGCTACACCTTC. Its translation: CAGRSAGGASYTF.